Below, 29 T cell receptor beta chains from the same sample are listed, as sequenced in a study of cytomegalovirus exposure and HLA in healthy donors. 60 Vbeta and 13 Jbeta primers were used in PCR. Repertoires were generated with immunoSEQ multiplex PCR, while TCRdb's copy carries only in-frame clones and drops some. The repertoire has 150,000 or so clones, 70% to 80% of them found once; the top ten carry less than 8.5%. Sequencing was carried out using PBMCs. The origin of the receptors is a man aged 25-45 years in good health and CMV-seropositive.

This chain connects TRBV7-8 to TRBJ1-2; 8 nucleotides line up with TRBD1. V trimming: 5 bases; J trimming: 4 bases; junction bases outside the gene matches: 3. CDR1 and CDR2 from the germline V gene are SGHVS and FQNEAQ. The CDR3 extends over 13 amino acids. Here the CDR3 reads CASSPGGGYGYTF. In DNA form, the CDR3 reads TGTGCCAGCAGCCCAGGGGGCGGCTATGGCTACACCTTC.

The chain links TRBV7-9 to TRBJ2-2, with 8 nucleotides matching TRBD2. Germline values: CDR1 SEHNR, CDR2 FQNEAQ (reference sequence). The CDR3 length is 15 residues. The J segment lost 3 bases and the V segment lost 5 bases, leaving 5 bases of the junction unmatched. CDR3 nucleotides: TGTGCCAGCAGCCCGACGGGACTAGACACCGGGGAGCTGTTTTTT. Translating it yields CASSPTGLDTGELFF.

This chain uses TRBV9 with TRBJ1-4; no firm D call. V shed 2 bases and J shed 7 bases, with 12 bases lying between them. Per the germline V gene, CDR1 is SGDLS and CDR2 is YYNGEE. This CDR3 region has 14 residues. This CDR3 is CASSVGVAGEKLFF. Here the CDR3 DNA reads TGTGCCAGCAGCGTCGGAGTTGCCGGTGAAAAACTGTTTTTT.

The V and J genes are TRBV30 and TRBJ2-1; 10 bases fit TRBD2. CDR1 GTSNPN and CDR2 SVGIG come from the germline V gene (reference sequence). V trimming: 1 base; J trimming: 4 bases; junction bases outside the gene matches: 16. CDR3 size: 19 residues. The CDR3: CAWSAPINSLAGGYNEQFF. CDR3 bases: TGTGCCTGGAGTGCCCCGATTAATTCCTTAGCGGGAGGTTACAATGAGCAGTTCTTC.

The V call is TRBV27, the J call TRBJ2-1; 9 positions agree with TRBD1. The CDR3 runs 15 residues. J gave up 3 bases and V 8 bases, and 8 bases lay outside the gene matches. Germline V gives CDR1 MNHEY, CDR2 SMNVEV (reference sequence). This CDR3 is CASVPGDRVYNEQFF. DNA of the CDR3: TGTGCCAGCGTGCCCGGGGACAGGGTCTACAATGAGCAGTTCTTC.

The chain recombines TRBV30 with TRBJ2-3; 11 bases are a match to TRBD2. V lost 8 bases, J lost 2 bases, and 12 bases stayed unmatched. The CDR3 spans 16 residues. CDR1 and CDR2 (germline): GTSNPN, SVGIG (reference sequence). Here the CDR3 DNA reads TGTGCCCGCTCCCGGAGGACTAGCGGGTACACAGATACGCAGTATTTT. Translating gives CARSRRTSGYTDTQYF.

V is TRBV5-1 and J is TRBJ1-2; 10 positions match TRBD1. V lost 3 bases and J lost 11; bases outside the gene matches: 10. This CDR3 is 14 amino acids long. Germline lookup yields CDR1 SGHRS and CDR2 YFSETQ. CDR3 protein: CASSSDRGLLGYTF. CDR3 nucleotide sequence: TGCGCCAGCAGCTCAGACAGGGGGCTATTGGGGTACACCTTC.

The rearrangement uses TRBV2 and TRBJ2-5, with 11 bases aligning to TRBD2. TRBJ2-7 matches the DNA end more closely, so the J call is doubtful. CDR1 is SNHLY, CDR2 FYNNEI, per germline. CDR3 size: 15 residues. CDR3 region: CASSKGLAVTYEQYF. The CDR3 DNA sequence: TGTGCCAGCAGTAAGGGACTAGCGGTAACCTACGAGCAGTACTTC.

CDR3 amino acids: CASSEPGLAGGQETQYF. CDR3 DNA: TGTGCCAGCAGTGAACCTGGGTTGGCGGGAGGGCAAGAGACCCAGTACTTC. The gene calls are TRBV6-1 and TRBJ2-5; 9 positions agree with TRBD2. V shed 2 bases, J shed 2 bases, and the junction held 9 bases outside the gene matches. Germline CDR1 reads MNHNS; CDR2 reads SASEGT. The CDR3 covers 17 residues.

The chain carries TRBV18 and TRBJ1-4, with 9 positions matching TRBD1. The V gene end was trimmed by 0 bases and the J gene end by 6 bases; junction bases not matched to a gene: 2. The CDR3 is 15 residues long. CDR1 and CDR2 (germline): KGHSH, LQKENI. The CDR3 region has the DNA TGTGCCAGCTCACCACCAAGGACAGGGGATGAAAAACTGTTTTTT. This gives the protein CASSPPRTGDEKLFF.

The gene calls are TRBV5-4 and TRBJ2-1; 11 bases agree with TRBD2. J lost 7 bases, V lost 2 bases, and 2 bases had no gene match. Per germline, CDR1 SGHNT and CDR2 YYREEE (reference sequence). The CDR3 consists of 14 residues. This chain's CDR3 is CASSLGLAGNEQFF. CDR3 in DNA: TGTGCCAGCAGCTTAGGACTAGCGGGTAATGAGCAGTTCTTC.

The rearrangement joins TRBV10-3 to TRBJ1-1; 9 nucleotides match TRBD1. Germline V gene sequence: CDR1 ENHRY, CDR2 SYGVKD. V lost 6 bases, J lost 1 base, and 0 bases stayed unmatched. This CDR3 has 13 amino acids. The CDR3, as DNA: TGTGCCATCAGACAGGGGGCGAACACTGAAGCTTTCTTT. It translates to CAIRQGANTEAFF.

The chain recombines TRBV9 with TRBJ1-1; D remains ambiguous. This CDR3 spans 15 amino acids. The germline gives CDR1 SGDLS, CDR2 YYNGEE. Between the trimmed V and J ends, which lost 4 bases and 0 bases, there was a span of 13 bases. DNA of the CDR3: TGTGCCAGCAGCCCCGGGATGCTGGTGAACACTGAAGCTTTCTTT. This codes for CASSPGMLVNTEAFF.

About this clone: Distinct nucleotide sequences in the sample also encode this CDR3. The chain joins TRBV7-2 to TRBJ1-3; D unclear. Trimming pared 5 bases from V and 4 bases from J, leaving 18 bases between. CDR1 SGHTA and CDR2 FQGNSA come from the germline V gene. The CDR3 is 16 residues long. The CDR3 reads CASSPPLRAKGNTIYF. DNA for the CDR3: TGTGCCAGCAGCCCACCGCTGAGGGCGAAGGGAAACACCATATATTTT.

The chain recombines TRBV7-9 with TRBJ2-2, with D possibly matching TRBD1 (5 bases). The V and J ends lost 4 bases and 7 bases respectively, with 25 bases between them. The CDR3 is 18 residues long. Germline V gene data show CDR1 as SEHNR and CDR2 as FQNEAQ (reference sequence). CDR3 sequence reads: CASSSPKGVKVNGGELFF. The DNA of the CDR3 is TGTGCCAGCAGCTCCCCAAAAGGGGTGAAAGTGAACGGCGGGGAGCTGTTTTTT.

V and J are TRBV9 and TRBJ2-6; no clear D. This CDR3 region has 15 residues. V was cut by 4 bases and J by 4 bases, with 12 bases left in between. Germline V gives CDR1 SGDLS, CDR2 YYNGEE. DNA of the CDR3: TGTGCCAGCAGCCCCCTTCAGTCAGGGGCCAACGTCCTGACTTTC. This gives the protein CASSPLQSGANVLTF.

The genes are TRBV4-1 and TRBJ2-7; a weak D match, TRBD1 (6 bases). CDR1 and CDR2 (germline): MGHRA, YSYEKL. Trimming took 7 bases from V and 2 from J, leaving 15 bases between them. The CDR3 sequence is 14 residues long. CDR3 in amino acids: CASKIGQGTYEQYF. CDR3 in DNA: TGCGCCAGCAAAATTGGGCAGGGGACCTACGAGCAGTACTTC.

This sequence joins TRBV2 and TRBJ2-3; TRBD2 aligns across 10 bases. Unmatched junction bases numbered 9, after V lost 8 bases and J lost 1 base. Germline lookup yields CDR1 SNHLY and CDR2 FYNNEI. This CDR3 is 16 amino acids long. Here the CDR3 DNA reads TGTGCCAGCTTAGTAGCGGGGGGCGTGGGCACAGATACGCAGTATTTT. Translating it yields CASLVAGGVGTDTQYF.

The chain uses TRBV5-1 and TRBJ1-2; the match to TRBD1 covers 9 bases. The CDR3 spans 13 residues. Germline V gene lookup returns CDR1 SGHRS and CDR2 YFSETQ. J lost 10 bases, V lost 4 bases, and 8 bases had no gene match. The CDR3, as DNA: TGCGCCAGCAGCCCGGACAGGGGAACTGTCTACACCTTC. Translation gives CASSPDRGTVYTF.

This chain links TRBV5-4 with TRBJ2-5, with D perhaps TRBD1 (6 bases). From germline, CDR1 is SGHNT and CDR2 YYREEE (reference sequence). V lost 2 bases, J lost 4 bases, and 12 bases lay in between. The length of the CDR3 is 14 residues. CDR3 sequence: CASSFRGRGETQYF. The DNA for the CDR3 is TGTGCCAGCAGCTTCAGGGGAAGAGGAGAGACCCAGTACTTC. The entire variable domain, with the rest obtained from reference TRBV5-4 and TRBJ2-5, is as follows: ETGVTQSPTHLIKTRGQQVTLRCSSQSGHNTVSWYQQALGQGPQFIFQYYREEENGRGNFPPRFSGLQFPNYSSELNVNALELDDSALYLCASSFRGRGETQYFGPGTRLLVL.

A few counts support this clone. The rearrangement links TRBV27 to TRBJ2-7; TRBD2 matches 8 bases. J was trimmed by 3 bases and V by 2 bases; bases with no gene match: 9. Germline CDR1 reads MNHEY; CDR2 reads SMNVEV (reference sequence). This CDR3 region has 16 residues. CDR3 region: CASSLSRSSGFYEQYF. In DNA form, the CDR3 reads TGTGCCAGCAGTTTAAGTAGGTCTAGCGGGTTCTACGAGCAGTACTTC.

The CDR3 region has the DNA TGTGCCAGTACCGGGACAGGCGGCAATCAGCCCCAGCATTTT. Translation: CASTGTGGNQPQHF. The V and J genes are TRBV6-1 and TRBJ1-5; 8 bases match TRBD1. Germline values: CDR1 MNHNS, CDR2 SASEGT. The trim removed 9 bases at V and 2 bases at J, leaving 6 bases unmatched. This CDR3 region has 14 residues.

V gene TRBV11-2 combines with J gene TRBJ2-7, with a tentative D call TRBD2 (5 bases). V lost 0 bases and J lost 3, with 12 bases in between. Germline CDR1 SGHAT, CDR2 FQNNGV. The CDR3 runs 15 residues. Here the CDR3 reads CASSLEAAVFYEQYF. Written as DNA, the CDR3 is TGTGCCAGCAGCTTAGAAGCGGCCGTATTCTACGAGCAGTACTTC.

The chain recombines TRBV28 with TRBJ2-7; D remains unclear. The CDR3 runs 10 residues. Germline CDR1 and CDR2: MDHEN and SYDVKM. V was shortened by 10 bases and J by 3 bases, with 7 bases between the two germline ends. The DNA of the CDR3 is TGTGCCACCCAGGACTACGAGCAGTACTTC. Protein sequence: CATQDYEQYF.

This rearrangement joins TRBV7-2 to TRBJ1-3; D not resolved. The CDR3 totals 14 residues. The germline V and J ends were trimmed by 2 bases and 4 bases, with 9 bases remaining between them. Germline-derived CDR1 and CDR2 are SGHTA and FQGNSA. This CDR3 reads CASSLREPGNTIYF. The CDR3 nucleotides read TGTGCCAGCAGCTTAAGAGAGCCCGGAAACACCATATATTTT.

The gene calls are TRBV5-1 and TRBJ2-3; TRBD2 aligns across 9 bases. The length of the CDR3 is 14 residues. Looked up from germline, CDR1 is SGHRS and CDR2 is YFSETQ. Trimming cost V 4 bases and J 3 bases; bases outside gene matches: 3. CDR3 in DNA: TGCGCCAGCAGCGTAGCGGGAGCAACAGATACGCAGTATTTT. Its translation is CASSVAGATDTQYF.

By its share, this clone is medium-sized. The chain links TRBV9 to TRBJ1-1; unclear D gene. The CDR3 consists of 15 residues. CDR1 SGDLS and CDR2 YYNGEE come from the germline V gene. Trimming cost V 0 bases and J 1 base, with 10 bases left between them. The chain's CDR3 is CASSVGTGANTEAFF. DNA of the CDR3: TGTGCCAGCAGCGTAGGAACGGGAGCGAACACTGAAGCTTTCTTT.

This clone is a singleton in its sample. The chain combines TRBV13 with TRBJ1-1; TRBD1 matches 10 bases. The CDR3 runs 16 residues. J gave up 5 bases and V 5 bases, and 11 bases lay outside the gene matches. Germline V CDR1 and CDR2: PRHDT, FYEKMQ (reference sequence). The DNA for the CDR3 is TGTGCCAGCAGCCCAGGGACAGGGGTTCGAGTGACTGAAGCTTTCTTT. This codes for CASSPGTGVRVTEAFF.

This chain links TRBV11-2 with TRBJ1-2; D not resolved. Trimming left V 1 base short and J 7 bases short, with 7 bases between. The V gene's germline CDR1 is SGHAT and CDR2 FQNNGV. The CDR3 totals 12 residues. The CDR3 here is CASSLAGSGYTF. CDR3 sequence (DNA): TGTGCCAGCAGCTTAGCGGGGTCTGGCTACACCTTC.